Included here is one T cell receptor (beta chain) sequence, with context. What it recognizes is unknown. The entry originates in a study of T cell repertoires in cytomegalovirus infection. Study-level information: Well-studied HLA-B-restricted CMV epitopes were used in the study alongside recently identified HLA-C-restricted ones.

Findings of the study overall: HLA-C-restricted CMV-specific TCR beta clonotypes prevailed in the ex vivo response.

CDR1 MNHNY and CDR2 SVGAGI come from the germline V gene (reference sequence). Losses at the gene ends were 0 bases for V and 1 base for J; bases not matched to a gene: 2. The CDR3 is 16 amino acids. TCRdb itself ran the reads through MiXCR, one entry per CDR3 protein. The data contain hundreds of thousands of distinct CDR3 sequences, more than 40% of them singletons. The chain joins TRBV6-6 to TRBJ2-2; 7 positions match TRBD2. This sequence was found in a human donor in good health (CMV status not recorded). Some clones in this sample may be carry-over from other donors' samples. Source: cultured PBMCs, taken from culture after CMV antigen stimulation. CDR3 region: CASSYSTSKNTGELFF. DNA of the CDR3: TGTGCCAGCAGTTACTCGACTAGCAAGAACACCGGGGAGCTGTTTTTT.